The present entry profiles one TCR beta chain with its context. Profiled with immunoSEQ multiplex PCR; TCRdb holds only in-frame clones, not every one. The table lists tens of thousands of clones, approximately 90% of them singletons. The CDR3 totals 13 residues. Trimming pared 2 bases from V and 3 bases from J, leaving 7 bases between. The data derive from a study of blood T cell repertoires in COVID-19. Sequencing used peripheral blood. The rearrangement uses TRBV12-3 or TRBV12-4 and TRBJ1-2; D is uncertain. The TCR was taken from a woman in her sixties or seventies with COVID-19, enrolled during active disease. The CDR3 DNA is TGTGCCAGCAGTTTACAGTTGGACTATGGCTACACCTTC. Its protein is CASSLQLDYGYTF.